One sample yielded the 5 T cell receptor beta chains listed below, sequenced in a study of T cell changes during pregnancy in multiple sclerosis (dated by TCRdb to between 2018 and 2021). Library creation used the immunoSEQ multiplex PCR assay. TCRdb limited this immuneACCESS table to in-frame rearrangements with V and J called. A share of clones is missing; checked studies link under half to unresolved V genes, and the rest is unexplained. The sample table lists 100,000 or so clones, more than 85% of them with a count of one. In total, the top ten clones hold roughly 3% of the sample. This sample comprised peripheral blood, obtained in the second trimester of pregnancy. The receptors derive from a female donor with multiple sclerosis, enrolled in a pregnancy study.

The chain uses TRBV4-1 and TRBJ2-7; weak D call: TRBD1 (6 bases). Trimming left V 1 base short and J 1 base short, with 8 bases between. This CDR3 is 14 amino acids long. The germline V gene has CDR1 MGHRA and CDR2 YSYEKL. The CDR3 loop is CASSQVQGSYEQYF. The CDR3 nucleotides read TGCGCCAGCAGCCAAGTACAGGGTTCCTACGAGCAGTACTTC.

The CDR3 region has the DNA TGTGCCTGGGCCCGGGGGGGAGGCTCCTACGAGCAGTACTTC. It codes for CAWARGGGSYEQYF. V and J are TRBV30 and TRBJ2-7; 8 bases map to TRBD2. Losses at the gene ends were 5 bases for V and 0 bases for J; bases not matched to a gene: 6. The CDR3 contains 14 residues. Germline assignment: CDR1 GTSNPN and CDR2 SVGIG (reference sequence). Drawing the rest from reference TRBV30 and TRBJ2-7, the complete variable domain is SQTIHQWPATLVQPVGSPLSLECTVEGTSNPNLYWYRQAAGRGLQLLFYSVGIGQISSEVPQNLSASRPQDRQFILSSKKLLLSDSGFYLCAWARGGGSYEQYFGPGTRLTVT.

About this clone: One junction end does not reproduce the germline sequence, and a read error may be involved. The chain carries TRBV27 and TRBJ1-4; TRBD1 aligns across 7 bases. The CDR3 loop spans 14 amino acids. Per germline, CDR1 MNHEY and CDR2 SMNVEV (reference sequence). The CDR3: CASILHRGEGKTVF. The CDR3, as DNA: TGTGCCAGCATTCTTCACAGGGGCGAAGGAAAAACTGTTTTT.

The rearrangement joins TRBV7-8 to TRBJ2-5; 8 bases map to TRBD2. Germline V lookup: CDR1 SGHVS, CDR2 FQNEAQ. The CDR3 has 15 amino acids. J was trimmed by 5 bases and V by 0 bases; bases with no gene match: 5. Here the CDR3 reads CASSLASGTGETQYF. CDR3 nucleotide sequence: TGTGCCAGCAGCTTAGCTAGCGGGACTGGTGAGACCCAGTACTTC.

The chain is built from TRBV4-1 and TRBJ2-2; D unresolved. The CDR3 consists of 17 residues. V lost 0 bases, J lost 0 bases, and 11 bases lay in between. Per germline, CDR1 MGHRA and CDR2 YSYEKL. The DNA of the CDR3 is TGCGCCAGCAGCCAAGAAGTCTCCCAGACGAACACCGGGGAGCTGTTTTTT. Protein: CASSQEVSQTNTGELFF.